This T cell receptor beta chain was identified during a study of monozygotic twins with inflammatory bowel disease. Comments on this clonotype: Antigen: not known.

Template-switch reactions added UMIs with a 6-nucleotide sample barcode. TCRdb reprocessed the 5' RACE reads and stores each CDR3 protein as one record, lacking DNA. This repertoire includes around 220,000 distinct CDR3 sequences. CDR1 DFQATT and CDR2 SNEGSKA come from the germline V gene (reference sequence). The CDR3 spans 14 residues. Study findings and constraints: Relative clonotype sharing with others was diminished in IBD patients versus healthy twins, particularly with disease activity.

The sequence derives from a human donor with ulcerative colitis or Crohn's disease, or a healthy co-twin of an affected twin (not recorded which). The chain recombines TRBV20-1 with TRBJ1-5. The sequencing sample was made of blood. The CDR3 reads CSARTAASNQPQHF.